A single sample is the source of the 27 T cell receptor beta chains below, sequenced in a study of blood T cell repertoires in COVID-19. Assay: immunoSEQ multiplex PCR; the TCRdb copy retains only in-frame clones and omits some. The profile shows roughly 140,000 clones, roughly 84% of them singletons. Sequenced sample: peripheral blood. Every receptor here comes from a human donor in a cohort sampled during active COVID-19.

V gene TRBV7-9 combines with J gene TRBJ1-6, with 7 positions matching TRBD1. J gave up 7 bases and V 5 bases, and 8 bases lay outside the gene matches. Germline CDR1 is SEHNR and CDR2 is FQNEAQ (reference sequence). The length of the CDR3 is 15 residues. CDR3 in amino acids: CASSHRDRLNSPLHF. CDR3 in DNA: TGTGCCAGCAGCCATCGGGACAGACTGAATTCACCCCTCCACTTT.

V gene TRBV7-3 combines with J gene TRBJ2-2; 7 bases align to TRBD1. The J segment lost 7 bases and the V segment lost 2 bases, leaving 10 bases of the junction unmatched. This CDR3 comprises 16 residues. CDR1 and CDR2 from the germline V gene are SGHTA and FQGTGA. The CDR3 sequence is CASSLSGQGVGGELFF. The CDR3 coding sequence is TGTGCCAGCAGCTTATCTGGTCAGGGGGTTGGCGGGGAGCTGTTTTTT.

This chain links TRBV18 with TRBJ1-4, with 7 bases lining up with TRBD1. The CDR3 consists of 13 residues. Looked up from germline, CDR1 is KGHSH and CDR2 is LQKENI. Losses at the gene ends were 5 bases for V and 5 bases for J; bases not matched to a gene: 2. For the CDR3, the DNA is TGTGCCAGCTCAACGGACAGGAATGAAAAACTGTTTTTT. This encodes CASSTDRNEKLFF.

This chain uses TRBV7-9 with TRBJ2-3; TRBD2 might be the D (5 bases). From germline, CDR1 is SEHNR and CDR2 FQNEAQ (reference sequence). The CDR3 runs to 15 residues. The V gene lost 1 base and the J gene lost 3 bases, with 11 bases spanning the gap. CDR3 amino acids: CASSLVSVRTDTQYF. For the CDR3, the DNA is TGTGCCAGCAGCTTAGTTAGCGTCAGGACAGATACGCAGTATTTT.

V usage is TRBV28 and J usage is TRBJ2-6; D possibly corresponds to TRBD2 (6 bases). CDR3 length: 23 residues. V lost 6 bases, J lost 0 bases, and 33 bases lay in between. The germline CDR1 and CDR2 sequences are MDHEN and SYDVKM. The CDR3 DNA is TGTGCCAGCAGCTCCAGAATGGGGACTTTCCTACCAGCCTTTAACTCTGGGGCCAACGTCCTGACTTTC. Its protein is CASSSRMGTFLPAFNSGANVLTF.

This sequence joins TRBV18 and TRBJ1-2; D is uncertain. Trimming shortened V by 3 bases and J by 3 bases, and 8 bases separated the two germline ends. CDR1 and CDR2 (germline): KGHSH, LQKENI. This CDR3 comprises 13 residues. CDR3: CASSPEGDYGYTF. In nucleotides, the CDR3 is TGTGCCAGCTCACCGGAGGGAGACTATGGCTACACCTTC.

In DNA form, the CDR3 reads TGTGCCAGCAGCGTAGAACGGACAGGGAGCCAAGAGACCCAGTACTTC. It encodes CASSVERTGSQETQYF. This rearrangement joins TRBV9 to TRBJ2-5; 8 bases are a match to TRBD1. Germline loops: CDR1 SGDLS, CDR2 YYNGEE. The junction had 5 bases not matched to a gene; V was cut back by 0 bases and J by 1 base. CDR3 length: 16 amino acids.

The chain uses TRBV7-6 and TRBJ2-5; 11 nucleotides agree with TRBD2. With V trimmed by 5 bases and J by 1 base, 9 bases remained unmatched. The V gene's germline CDR1 is SGHVS and CDR2 FNYEAQ. The length of the CDR3 is 17 residues. CDR3 in amino acids: CASSRRSTSGAQETQYF. The CDR3 bases are TGTGCCAGCAGCCGAAGGTCGACTAGCGGGGCCCAAGAGACCCAGTACTTC.

The count of this clone is one. This chain links TRBV7-3 with TRBJ1-2; TRBD1 might be the D (5 bases). The CDR3 spans 15 residues. CDR1 and CDR2 (germline): SGHTA, FQGTGA. Trimming pared 5 bases from V and 4 bases from J, leaving 17 bases between. The CDR3 sequence: CASSPLGGLFYGYTF. In nucleotides, the CDR3 is TGTGCCAGCAGCCCCCTTGGGGGGTTATTCTATGGCTACACCTTC.

The count of this clone is one. The chain has TRBV11-2 and TRBJ1-3; D is unclear. Trimming removed 1 base from V and 0 bases from J, with 4 bases in between. Germline CDR1 SGHAT, CDR2 FQNNGV. This CDR3 comprises 14 residues. Written as DNA, the CDR3 is TGTGCCAGCAGCTTAGGCAGCTCTGGAAACACCATATATTTT. This sequence encodes CASSLGSSGNTIYF. The full variable domain, its missing parts supplied by reference TRBV11-2 and TRBJ1-3, is EAGVAQSPRYKIIEKRQSVAFWCNPISGHATLYWYQQILGQGPKLLIQFQNNGVVDDSQLPKDRFSAERLKGVDSTLKIQPAKLEDSAVYLCASSLGSSGNTIYFGEGSWLTVV.

The V call is TRBV19, the J call TRBJ2-4; a possible D gene is TRBD2 (5 bases). Trimming pared 0 bases from V and 3 bases from J, leaving 21 bases between. Per germline, CDR1 LNHDA and CDR2 SQIVND (reference sequence). CDR3 length equals 19 residues. The CDR3 region is CASSIDHLSGRVDKNIQYF. CDR3 nucleotides: TGTGCCAGTAGTATAGATCATCTCTCGGGAAGGGTGGACAAAAACATTCAGTACTTC.

This clone occurred once. This chain joins TRBV5-6 and TRBJ1-3; perhaps TRBD1 as D (5 bases). Germline V gene sequence: CDR1 SGHDT, CDR2 YYEEEE. The CDR3 runs to 14 residues. V was shortened by 4 bases and J by 2 bases, with 10 bases between the two germline ends. The CDR3 loop reads CASSPGGAGNTIYF. DNA of the CDR3: TGTGCCAGCAGCCCAGGAGGGGCTGGAAACACCATATATTTT.

CDR3 DNA: TGTGCCATCAGGACAGGGGCCTCTGGAAACACCATATATTTT. It translates to CAIRTGASGNTIYF. The V and J genes are TRBV10-3 and TRBJ1-3; the match to TRBD1 covers 8 bases. CDR3 size: 14 residues. Losses at the gene ends were 6 bases for V and 0 bases for J; bases not matched to a gene: 1. CDR1 and CDR2 from the germline V gene are ENHRY and SYGVKD.

The rearrangement links TRBV7-8 to TRBJ1-1; D is undetermined. The CDR3 contains 17 residues. V lost 4 bases, J lost 0 bases, and 18 bases lay in between. Germline CDR1 reads SGHVS; CDR2 reads FQNEAQ. For the CDR3, the DNA is TGTGCCAGCAGCTCCTCTAGCTCCATCACTATGAACACTGAAGCTTTCTTT. Its translation: CASSSSSSITMNTEAFF.

The gene calls are TRBV9 and TRBJ2-2; TRBD2 matches 7 bases. Germline loops: CDR1 SGDLS, CDR2 YYNGEE. The CDR3 consists of 15 residues. After removal of 4 bases from V and 3 bases from J, the junction contained 6 bases not matched to a gene. The CDR3 coding sequence is TGTGCCAGCAGCCCCCAGGGAGGGGACACCGGGGAGCTGTTTTTT. Amino acid sequence: CASSPQGGDTGELFF.

The J gene is TRBJ2-5, the V gene TRBV7-2, with 7 positions matching TRBD2. Per germline, CDR1 SGHTA and CDR2 FQGNSA. V was pared by 1 base and J by 1 base, with 3 bases of the junction left unmatched. This CDR3 is built from 15 residues. The CDR3 here is CASSLGRGVQETQYF. In DNA form, the CDR3 reads TGTGCCAGCAGCTTAGGTCGGGGGGTCCAAGAGACCCAGTACTTC.

The chain uses TRBV27 and TRBJ1-1; unclear D gene. The CDR3 has 13 amino acids. Trimming cost V 1 base and J 0 bases, with 3 bases left between them. Germline CDR1 and CDR2: MNHEY and SMNVEV (reference sequence). CDR3 protein: CASSLYMNTEAFF. DNA of the CDR3: TGTGCCAGCAGTTTATACATGAACACTGAAGCTTTCTTT.

This clone was seen a handful of times. The chain recombines TRBV5-1 with TRBJ2-2, with no clear D. The CDR3 is made up of 13 amino acids. V was shortened by 0 bases and J by 5 bases, with 5 bases between the two germline ends. Germline CDR1 is SGHRS and CDR2 is YFSETQ. CDR3 nucleotide sequence: TGCGCCAGCAGCTTGGGGAGAACCGGGGAGCTGTTTTTT. This sequence encodes CASSLGRTGELFF.

The J gene is TRBJ2-3, the V gene TRBV10-2; 7 bases are a match to TRBD1. Germline CDR1 reads WSHSY; CDR2 reads SAAADI. V lost 6 bases and J lost 7; bases outside the gene matches: 7. The CDR3 has 13 amino acids. The CDR3 loop reads CASSQGVGNTQYF. The CDR3 DNA reads as TGCGCCAGCAGCCAGGGGGTCGGAAATACGCAGTATTTT.

This chain uses TRBV29-1 with TRBJ2-1, with a weak D call TRBD1 (7 bases). Trimming removed 5 bases from V and 0 bases from J, with 14 bases in between. Germline-derived CDR1 and CDR2 are SQVTM and ANQGSEA. This CDR3 spans 15 amino acids. The CDR3, as DNA: TGCAGCGTTCCCAGGGGGGCGAGCTCCTACAATGAGCAGTTCTTC. Translation: CSVPRGASSYNEQFF.

This chain joins TRBV11-3 and TRBJ2-1; D is unresolved. There are 15 residues in the CDR3. The germline V gene encodes CDR1 SGHNT and CDR2 YENEEA. V lost 5 bases and J 0 bases, leaving 11 bases between the germline ends. Here the CDR3 reads CASSLGGSSYNEQFF. The CDR3 DNA reads as TGTGCCAGCAGCCTAGGCGGAAGCTCCTACAATGAGCAGTTCTTC.

The chain is built from TRBV15 and TRBJ2-7; TRBD2 matches at 11 bases. Germline V gene lookup returns CDR1 LNHNV and CDR2 YYDKDF (reference sequence). The trim removed 2 bases at V and 2 bases at J, leaving 5 bases unmatched. The CDR3 sequence is 16 residues long. Here the CDR3 reads CATSRPGLAGTYEQYF. DNA for the CDR3: TGTGCCACCAGCAGACCCGGACTAGCGGGCACCTACGAGCAGTACTTC. Together with reference TRBV15 and TRBJ2-7, the CDR3 gives the full variable domain: DAMVIQNPRYQVTQFGKPVTLSCSQTLNHNVMYWYQQKSSQAPKLLFHYYDKDFNNEADTPDNFQSRRPNTSFCFLDIRSPGLGDTAMYLCATSRPGLAGTYEQYFGPGTRLTVT.

This clone was seen just once. The chain employs TRBV28 and TRBJ2-3; unclear D gene. CDR3 length: 12 amino acids. The V end lost 8 bases, the J end lost 4 bases, and 10 bases lay between the germline ends. In germline, CDR1 is MDHEN, CDR2 SYDVKM. CDR3 coding DNA: TGTGCCAGCCTCGCCTCAGCAGATACGCAGTATTTT. Protein: CASLASADTQYF.

J is TRBJ2-1 and V is TRBV19; 7 bases line up with TRBD2. Germline V lookup: CDR1 LNHDA, CDR2 SQIVND (reference sequence). The CDR3 spans 14 residues. V shed 5 bases, J shed 2 bases, and the junction held 3 bases outside the gene matches. The CDR3 loop is CASSSTSAYNEQFF. The CDR3 DNA reads as TGTGCCAGTAGTTCAACTAGCGCCTACAATGAGCAGTTCTTC.

The gene calls are TRBV28 and TRBJ1-1; D call uncertain. Trimming removed 10 bases at V and 0 bases at J, with 15 bases between. CDR1 MDHEN and CDR2 SYDVKM come from the germline V gene. This CDR3 spans 14 amino acids. The CDR3, as DNA: TGTGCCACAACCTATGCGATCATGAACACTGAAGCTTTCTTT. This encodes CATTYAIMNTEAFF.

The chain links TRBV5-1 to TRBJ2-7; 8 bases are shared with TRBD1. The junction had 4 bases not matched to a gene; V was cut back by 0 bases and J by 5 bases. The CDR3 runs 14 residues. Germline assignment: CDR1 SGHRS and CDR2 YFSETQ. In DNA form, the CDR3 reads TGCGCCAGCAGCTTGGGACAGGGGTTCCACGAGCAGTACTTC. This translates into CASSLGQGFHEQYF.

CDR3 residues: CASIWGAEAFF. The CDR3 coding sequence is TGTGCCAGCATCTGGGGGGCTGAAGCTTTCTTT. The chain has TRBV25-1 and TRBJ1-1; weak D call: TRBD1 (5 bases). The CDR3 runs 11 residues. Germline V gene data show CDR1 as MGHDK and CDR2 as SYGVNS. V lost 7 bases, J lost 6 bases, and 9 bases lay in between.